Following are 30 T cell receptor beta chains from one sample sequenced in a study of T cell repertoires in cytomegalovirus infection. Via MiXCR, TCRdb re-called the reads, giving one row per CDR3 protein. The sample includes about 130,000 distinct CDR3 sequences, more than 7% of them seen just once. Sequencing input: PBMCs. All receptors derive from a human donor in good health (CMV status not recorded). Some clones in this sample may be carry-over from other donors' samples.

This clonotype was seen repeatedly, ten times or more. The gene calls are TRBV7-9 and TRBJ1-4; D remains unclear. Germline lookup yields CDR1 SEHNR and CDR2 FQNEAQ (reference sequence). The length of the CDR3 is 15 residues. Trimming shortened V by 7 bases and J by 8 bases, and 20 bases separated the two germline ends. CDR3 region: CASTPSGILGEKLFF. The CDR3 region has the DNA TGTGCCAGCACCCCATCCGGGATCCTAGGGGAAAAACTGTTTTTT.

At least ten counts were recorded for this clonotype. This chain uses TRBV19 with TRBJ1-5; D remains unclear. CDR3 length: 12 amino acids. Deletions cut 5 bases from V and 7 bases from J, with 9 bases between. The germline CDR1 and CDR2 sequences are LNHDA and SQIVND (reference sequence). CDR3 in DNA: TGTGCCAGTAGTCCTTACGGGCAGCCCCAGCATTTT. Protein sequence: CASSPYGQPQHF.

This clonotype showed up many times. The CDR3 reads CASSLGASGVSPDTQYF. The CDR3, as DNA: TGTGCCAGCAGCTTAGGGGCAAGCGGGGTTTCTCCAGATACGCAGTATTTT. The genes are TRBV7-2 and TRBJ2-3, with 7 bases identical to TRBD2. This CDR3 spans 17 amino acids. V gave up 1 base and J gave up 4 bases; unmatched junction bases: 11. Germline assignment: CDR1 SGHTA and CDR2 FQGNSA.

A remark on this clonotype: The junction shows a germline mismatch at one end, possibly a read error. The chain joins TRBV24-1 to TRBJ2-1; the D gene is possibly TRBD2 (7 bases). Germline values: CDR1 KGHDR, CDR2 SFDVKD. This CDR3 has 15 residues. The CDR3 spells CVTSEGGAWGNEQFF. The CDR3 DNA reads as TGTGTCACCAGTGAAGGGGGGGCCTGGGGGAATGAGCAGTTCTTC.

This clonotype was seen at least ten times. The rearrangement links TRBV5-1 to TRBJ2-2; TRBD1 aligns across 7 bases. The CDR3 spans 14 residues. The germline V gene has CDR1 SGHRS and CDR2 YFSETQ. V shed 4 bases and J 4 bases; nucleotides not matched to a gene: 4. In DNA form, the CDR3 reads TGCGCCAGCAGCCCTGACAGGGCCACCGGGGAGCTGTTTTTT. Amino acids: CASSPDRATGELFF.

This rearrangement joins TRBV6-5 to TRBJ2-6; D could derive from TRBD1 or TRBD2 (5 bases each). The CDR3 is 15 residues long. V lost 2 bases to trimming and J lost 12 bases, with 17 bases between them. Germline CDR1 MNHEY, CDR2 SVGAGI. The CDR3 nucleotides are TGTGCCAGCAGTTACATCGGGGCCCTTGGTCTCGTCCTGACTTTC. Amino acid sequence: CASSYIGALGLVLTF.

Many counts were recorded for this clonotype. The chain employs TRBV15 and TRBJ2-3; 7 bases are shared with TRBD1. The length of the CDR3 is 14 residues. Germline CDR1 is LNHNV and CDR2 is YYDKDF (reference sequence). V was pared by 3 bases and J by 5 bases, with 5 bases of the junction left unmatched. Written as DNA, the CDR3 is TGTGCCACCAGCAGCAAACAGGGGAAAGATACGCAGTATTTT. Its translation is CATSSKQGKDTQYF.

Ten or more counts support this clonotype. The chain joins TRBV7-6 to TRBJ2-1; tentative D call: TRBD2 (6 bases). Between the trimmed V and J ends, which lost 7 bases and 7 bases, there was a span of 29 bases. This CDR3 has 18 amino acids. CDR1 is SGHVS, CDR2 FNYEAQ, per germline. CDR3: CASTLNPPTGTGLNEQFF. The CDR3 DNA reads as TGTGCCAGCACCCTTAATCCCCCGACCGGGACTGGCCTGAATGAGCAGTTCTTC.

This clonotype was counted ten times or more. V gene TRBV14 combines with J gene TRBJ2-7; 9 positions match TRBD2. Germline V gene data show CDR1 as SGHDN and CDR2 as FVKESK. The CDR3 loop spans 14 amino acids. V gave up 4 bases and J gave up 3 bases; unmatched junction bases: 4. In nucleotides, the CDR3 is TGTGCCAGCAGCCCACCGCGGGGGGGCTACGAGCAGTACTTC. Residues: CASSPPRGGYEQYF. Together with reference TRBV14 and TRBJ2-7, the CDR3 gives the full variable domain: EAGVTQFPSHSVIEKGQTVTLRCDPISGHDNLYWYRRVMGKEIKFLLHFVKESKQDESGMPNNRFLAERTGGTYSTLKVQPAELEDSGVYFCASSPPRGGYEQYFGPGTRLTVT.

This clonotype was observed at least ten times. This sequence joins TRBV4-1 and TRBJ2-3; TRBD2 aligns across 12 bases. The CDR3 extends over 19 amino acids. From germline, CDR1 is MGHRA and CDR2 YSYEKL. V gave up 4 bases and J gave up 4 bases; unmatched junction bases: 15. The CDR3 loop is CASSLPPSGGATHPDTQYF. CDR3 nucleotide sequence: TGCGCCAGCAGCCTCCCTCCTAGCGGGGGGGCCACCCACCCAGATACGCAGTATTTT.

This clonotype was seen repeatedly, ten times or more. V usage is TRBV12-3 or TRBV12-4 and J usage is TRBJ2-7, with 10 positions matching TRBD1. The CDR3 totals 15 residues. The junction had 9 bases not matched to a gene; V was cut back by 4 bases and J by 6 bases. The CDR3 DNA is TGTGCCAGCAGTTCCCCGGGACAGGGGTTGAGCGAGCAGTACTTC. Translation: CASSSPGQGLSEQYF.

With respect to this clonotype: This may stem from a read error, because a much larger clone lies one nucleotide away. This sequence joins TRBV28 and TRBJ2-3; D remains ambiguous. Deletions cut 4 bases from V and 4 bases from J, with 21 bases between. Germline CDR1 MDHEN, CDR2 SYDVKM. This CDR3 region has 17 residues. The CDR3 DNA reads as TGTGCCAGCAGTTCCCCCCGGCGCGACATGCTGGCAGATACGCAGTATTTT. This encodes CASSSPRRDMLADTQYF.

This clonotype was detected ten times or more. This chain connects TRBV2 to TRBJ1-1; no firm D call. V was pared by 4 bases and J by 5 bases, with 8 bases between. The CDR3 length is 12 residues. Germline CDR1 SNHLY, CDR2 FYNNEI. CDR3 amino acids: CASSVGETEAFF. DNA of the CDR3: TGTGCCAGCAGTGTCGGGGAGACTGAAGCTTTCTTT.

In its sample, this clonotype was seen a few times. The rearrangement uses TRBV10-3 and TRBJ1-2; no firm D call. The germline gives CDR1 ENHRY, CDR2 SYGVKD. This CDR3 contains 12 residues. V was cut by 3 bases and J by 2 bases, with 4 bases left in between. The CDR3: CAISDWNYGYTF. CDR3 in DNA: TGTGCCATCAGTGATTGGAACTATGGCTACACCTTC.

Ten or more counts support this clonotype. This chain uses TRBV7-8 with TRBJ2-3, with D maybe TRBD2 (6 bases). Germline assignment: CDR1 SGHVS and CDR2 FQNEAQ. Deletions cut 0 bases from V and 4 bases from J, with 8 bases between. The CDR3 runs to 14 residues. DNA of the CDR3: TGTGCCAGCAGCTTAGCGGCGGGATCAGATACGCAGTATTTT. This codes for CASSLAAGSDTQYF. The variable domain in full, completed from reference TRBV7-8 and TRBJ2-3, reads GAGVSQSPRYKVAKRGQDVALRCDPISGHVSLFWYQQALGQGPEFLTYFQNEAQLDKSGLPSDRFFAERPEGSVSTLKIQRTQQEDSAVYLCASSLAAGSDTQYFGPGTRLTVL.

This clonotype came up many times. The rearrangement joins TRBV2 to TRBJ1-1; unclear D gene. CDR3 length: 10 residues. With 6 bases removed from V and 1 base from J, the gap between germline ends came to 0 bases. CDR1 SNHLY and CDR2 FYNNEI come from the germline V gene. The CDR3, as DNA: TGTGCCAGCAGGAACACTGAAGCTTTCTTT. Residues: CASRNTEAFF.

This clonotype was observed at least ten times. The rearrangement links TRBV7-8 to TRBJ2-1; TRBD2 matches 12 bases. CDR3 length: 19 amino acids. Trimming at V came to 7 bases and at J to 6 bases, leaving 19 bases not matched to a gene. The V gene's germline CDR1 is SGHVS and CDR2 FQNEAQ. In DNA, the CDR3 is TGTGCCAGCACCTCGACTAGCGGGGGTCCCGGACCACCCCGCAATGAGCAGTTCTTC. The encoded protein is CASTSTSGGPGPPRNEQFF. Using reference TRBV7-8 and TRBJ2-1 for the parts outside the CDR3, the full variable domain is GAGVSQSPRYKVAKRGQDVALRCDPISGHVSLFWYQQALGQGPEFLTYFQNEAQLDKSGLPSDRFFAERPEGSVSTLKIQRTQQEDSAVYLCASTSTSGGPGPPRNEQFFGPGTRLTVL.

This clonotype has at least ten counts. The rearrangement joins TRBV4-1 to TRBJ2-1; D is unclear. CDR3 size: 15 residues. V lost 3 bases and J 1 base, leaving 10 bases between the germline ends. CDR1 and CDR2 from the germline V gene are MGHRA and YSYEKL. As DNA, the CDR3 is TGCGCCAGCAGCCAGGAACAGCCTTCCTACAATGAGCAGTTCTTC. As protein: CASSQEQPSYNEQFF.

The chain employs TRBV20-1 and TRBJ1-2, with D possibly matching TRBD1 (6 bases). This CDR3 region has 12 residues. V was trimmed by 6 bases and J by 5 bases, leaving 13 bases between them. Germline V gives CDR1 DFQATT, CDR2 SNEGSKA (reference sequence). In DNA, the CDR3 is TGCAGTGCCGACGGGGGGGCTTATGGCTACACCTTC. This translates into CSADGGAYGYTF.

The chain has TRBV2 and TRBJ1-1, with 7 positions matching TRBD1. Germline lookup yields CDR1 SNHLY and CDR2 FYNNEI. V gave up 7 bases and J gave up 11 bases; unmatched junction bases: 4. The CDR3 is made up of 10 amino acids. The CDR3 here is CASTGRGAFF. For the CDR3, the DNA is TGTGCCAGCACGGGCAGGGGGGCTTTCTTT.

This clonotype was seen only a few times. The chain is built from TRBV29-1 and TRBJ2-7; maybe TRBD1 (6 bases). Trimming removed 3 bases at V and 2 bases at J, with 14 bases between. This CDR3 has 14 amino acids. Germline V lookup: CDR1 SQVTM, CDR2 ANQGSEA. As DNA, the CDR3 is TGCAGCGTTGAGGGTCAGGGGCCGGCCTACGAGCAGTACTTC. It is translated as CSVEGQGPAYEQYF.

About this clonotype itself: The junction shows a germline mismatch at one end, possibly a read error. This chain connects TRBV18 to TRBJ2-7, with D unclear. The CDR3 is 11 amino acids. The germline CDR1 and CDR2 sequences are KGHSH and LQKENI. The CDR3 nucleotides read TGTGCCGGCTCACCCAACGACGAGCAGTACTTC. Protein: CAGSPNDEQYF.

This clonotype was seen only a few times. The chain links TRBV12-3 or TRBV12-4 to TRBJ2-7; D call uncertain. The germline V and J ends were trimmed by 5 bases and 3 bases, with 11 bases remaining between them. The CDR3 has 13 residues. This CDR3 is CASSPSTGYEQYF. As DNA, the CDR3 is TGTGCCAGCAGTCCCTCGACGGGCTACGAGCAGTACTTC.

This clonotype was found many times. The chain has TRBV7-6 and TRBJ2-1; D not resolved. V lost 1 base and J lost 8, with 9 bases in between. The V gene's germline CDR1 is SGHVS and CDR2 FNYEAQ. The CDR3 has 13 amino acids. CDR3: CASSLEPYYEQFF. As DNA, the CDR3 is TGTGCCAGCAGCTTAGAGCCCTATTATGAGCAGTTCTTC.

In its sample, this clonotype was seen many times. The CDR3 sequence is CASSLDAGLTEAFF. Here the CDR3 DNA reads TGTGCCAGCAGCTTGGACGCTGGACTCACTGAAGCTTTCTTT. The gene calls are TRBV5-6 and TRBJ1-1; D gene ambiguous. Trimming pared 0 bases from V and 4 bases from J, leaving 10 bases between. CDR3 length: 14 amino acids. Germline V gives CDR1 SGHDT, CDR2 YYEEEE.

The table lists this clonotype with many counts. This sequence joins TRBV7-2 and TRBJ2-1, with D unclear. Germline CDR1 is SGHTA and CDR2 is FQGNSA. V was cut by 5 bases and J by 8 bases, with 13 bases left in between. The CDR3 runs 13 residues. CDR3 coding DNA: TGTGCCAGCAGCCAAACCTTCGCCGATGAGCAGTTCTTC. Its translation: CASSQTFADEQFF.

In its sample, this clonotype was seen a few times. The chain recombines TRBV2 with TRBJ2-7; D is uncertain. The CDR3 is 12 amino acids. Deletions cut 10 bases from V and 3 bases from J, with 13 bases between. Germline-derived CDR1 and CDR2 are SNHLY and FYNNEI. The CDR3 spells CATGSLGYEQYF. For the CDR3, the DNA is TGTGCCACCGGGTCGTTGGGCTACGAGCAGTACTTC.

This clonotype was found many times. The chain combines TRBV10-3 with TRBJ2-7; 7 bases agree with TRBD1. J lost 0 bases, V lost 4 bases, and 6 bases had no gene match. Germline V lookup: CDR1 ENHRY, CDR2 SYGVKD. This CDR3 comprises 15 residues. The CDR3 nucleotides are TGTGCCATCAGTGGGGTGACAGGGACCTCCTACGAGCAGTACTTC. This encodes CAISGVTGTSYEQYF.

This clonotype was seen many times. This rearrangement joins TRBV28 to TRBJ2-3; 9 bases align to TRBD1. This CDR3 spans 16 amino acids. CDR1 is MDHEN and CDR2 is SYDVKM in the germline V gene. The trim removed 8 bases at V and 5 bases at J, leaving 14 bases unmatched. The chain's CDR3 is CASQASGQGVGDTQYF. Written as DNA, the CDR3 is TGTGCCAGCCAAGCCTCGGGACAGGGTGTTGGAGATACGCAGTATTTT.

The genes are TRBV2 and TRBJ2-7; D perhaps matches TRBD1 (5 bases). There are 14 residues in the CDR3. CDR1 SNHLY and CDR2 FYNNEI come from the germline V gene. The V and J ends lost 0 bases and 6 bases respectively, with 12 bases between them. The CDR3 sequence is CASSEAGALLEQYF. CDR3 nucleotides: TGTGCCAGCAGTGAAGCAGGGGCTCTTCTCGAGCAGTACTTC.